Below are 11 T cell receptor beta chains sequenced from a single sample in a study of shared clonotypes between healthy human individuals. Positively selected for CCR7, the CD45RO-negative cells used as naive CD8 cells excluded terminally differentiated effector memory CD45RA+ cells. Only in-frame clones appear in the TCRdb table, and some are missing; sequencing was by immunoSEQ multiplex PCR. The table has roughly 770,000 clones, roughly 96% seen once; the top ten hold about 0.25%. The sequencing input was naive CD8+ T cells sorted from blood. The receptors stem from a man in his thirties or forties in good health.

The V gene is TRBV27, the J gene TRBJ2-7; 8 bases are a match to TRBD2. J gave up 3 bases and V 6 bases, and 4 bases lay outside the gene matches. CDR1 and CDR2 from the germline V gene are MNHEY and SMNVEV (reference sequence). This CDR3 comprises 13 residues. In nucleotides, the CDR3 is TGTGCCAGCAGGGCTAGCGGGCTCTACGAGCAGTACTTC. The encoded protein is CASRASGLYEQYF.

This clone was observed a single time. This chain uses TRBV4-3 with TRBJ2-7; TRBD2 agrees at 7 bases. This CDR3 is built from 15 residues. Germline CDR1 LGHNA, CDR2 YSLEER. The ends lost 0 bases at V and 4 bases at J; junction bases unmatched: 6. The CDR3 sequence: CASSQDWGRGYEQYF. Written as DNA, the CDR3 is TGCGCCAGCAGCCAAGATTGGGGGAGGGGTTACGAGCAGTACTTC.

The genes are TRBV9 and TRBJ2-7; D is ambiguous. The V end lost 4 bases, the J end lost 2 bases, and 10 bases lay between the germline ends. Germline V gene lookup returns CDR1 SGDLS and CDR2 YYNGEE. The CDR3 extends over 13 amino acids. As DNA, the CDR3 is TGTGCCAGCAGCCCTGGTAGAACCTACGAGCAGTACTTC. It encodes CASSPGRTYEQYF.

This clone was observed once. This chain joins TRBV18 and TRBJ2-4; no definite D call. Germline values: CDR1 KGHSH, CDR2 LQKENI. V lost 2 bases and J lost 3, with 14 bases in between. The CDR3 has 16 amino acids. The DNA for the CDR3 is TGTGCCAGCTCACCAGCTGACGGCTTTGGCAAAAACATTCAGTACTTC. It codes for CASSPADGFGKNIQYF.

The chain has TRBV11-2 and TRBJ2-2, with D hard to call. CDR1 and CDR2 (germline): SGHAT, FQNNGV. The CDR3 extends over 15 amino acids. The V end was cut by 0 bases, the J end by 4 bases, with 9 bases between. CDR3 region: CASSLEARPTGELFF. The CDR3 DNA reads TGTGCCAGCAGCTTAGAGGCGAGGCCCACCGGGGAGCTGTTTTTT.

The V and J genes are TRBV28 and TRBJ2-3, with 11 bases that match TRBD1. This CDR3 contains 16 residues. The V gene end was trimmed by 4 bases and the J gene end by 9 bases; junction bases not matched to a gene: 12. Germline CDR1 and CDR2: MDHEN and SYDVKM. The CDR3 DNA sequence: TGTGCCAGCAGTTCGGGGGACAGGGGGGGTCTAGTGACGCAGTATTTT. Translating it yields CASSSGDRGGLVTQYF.

The V and J genes are TRBV7-9 and TRBJ1-2, with D perhaps TRBD1 (5 bases). Germline V CDR1 and CDR2: SEHNR, FQNEAQ (reference sequence). V lost 4 bases to trimming and J lost 7 bases, with 19 bases between them. The CDR3 is made up of 15 amino acids. The CDR3: CASSSLGDSLGGYTF. CDR3 bases: TGTGCCAGCAGCTCCCTCGGGGACTCCCTGGGTGGCTACACCTTC.

As for this clone: The identical CDR3 is also encoded by other nucleotide sequences in the sample. This sequence joins TRBV9 and TRBJ2-1, with TRBD2 identical over 10 bases. Germline V CDR1 and CDR2: SGDLS, YYNGEE. V shed 3 bases and J 3 bases; nucleotides not matched to a gene: 3. The CDR3 spans 15 residues. DNA for the CDR3: TGTGCCAGCAGCGGAACTAGCGGGAACTACAATGAGCAGTTCTTC. The encoded protein is CASSGTSGNYNEQFF. Combining the CDR3 with reference TRBV9 and TRBJ2-1 gives the whole variable domain DSGVTQTPKHLITATGQRVTLRCSPRSGDLSVYWYQQSLDQGLQFLIQYYNGEERAKGNILERFSAQQFPDLHSELNLSSLELGDSALYFCASSGTSGNYNEQFFGPGTRLTVL.

CDR3 amino acids: CSVVGQGDLNEQFF. The CDR3 region has the DNA TGCAGCGTTGTAGGACAGGGGGATCTGAATGAGCAGTTCTTC. The V call is TRBV29-1, the J call TRBJ2-1; 10 positions agree with TRBD1. Germline trimming cut 4 bases from V and 7 bases from J; bases unmatched to any gene: 7. Germline V lookup: CDR1 SQVTM, CDR2 ANQGSEA. CDR3 size: 14 residues.

The chain is built from TRBV7-9 and TRBJ2-7; TRBD2 matches 13 bases. The V gene's germline CDR1 is SEHNR and CDR2 FQNEAQ (reference sequence). This CDR3 spans 16 amino acids. The CDR3 here is CAYPRRTSGSSYEQYF. The CDR3 coding sequence is TGTGCTTACCCACGGAGGACTAGCGGGAGCTCTTACGAGCAGTACTTC.

The genes are TRBV7-9 and TRBJ2-7; 7 nucleotides align to TRBD2. The CDR3 sequence is 15 residues long. The germline gives CDR1 SEHNR, CDR2 FQNEAQ (reference sequence). Germline trimming cut 2 bases from V and 2 bases from J; bases unmatched to any gene: 6. CDR3 DNA sequence: TGTGCCAGCAGCTTATCCCTAGCGGAAACCTACGAGCAGTACTTC. Protein product: CASSLSLAETYEQYF.